The clone carrying this T cell receptor (beta chain) appeared once. Its antigen is still unknown. This sample stems from a study of cytomegalovirus exposure and HLA in healthy donors. Study-level points and caveats: A later analysis revealed that TCR association rates differed between HLA loci, peaking at DRB1 and bottoming out at HLA-C.

Amplification used 60 Vbeta primers and 13 Jbeta primers. TCRdb keeps only in-frame clones here, not all; method: immunoSEQ multiplex PCR. The data hold some 170,000 clones, with roughly 80% observed a single time. This sequence originates from a man between 18 and 29 years old in good health and CMV-seropositive. Sequenced: PBMCs.

This CDR3 is CASSPSIADNIQYF. As DNA, the CDR3 is TGTGCCAGCTCACCTTCGATAGCAGATAACATTCAGTACTTC. The chain joins TRBV18 to TRBJ2-4; D ambiguous. With 3 bases removed from V and 7 bases from J, the gap between germline ends came to 13 bases. Germline CDR1 KGHSH, CDR2 LQKENI. The CDR3 contains 14 residues.